This is a list of T cell receptor beta chains from one sample in a study of T cells in Graves' hyperthyroidism and ophthalmopathy. TCRdb processed the multiplex PCR reads anew with MiXCR; each CDR3 protein has one entry. In the table there are about 420,000 distinct CDR3 sequences, about an eighth of which are singletons. Sample: blood. These receptors all come from a woman aged 18-29 years with Graves' hyperthyroidism. Both conserved end residues are part of each CDR3. A D gene is named only where the DNA matches it firmly. Clone size is given for some rows only: seen once, a few or many times, or a class if the clone is expanded.

d_call clone_size j_call v_call cdr3_nt cdr3_aa
- many TRBJ2-5 TRBV5-8 TGTGCCAGCAGCTTACGACAGAGTCAAGAGACCCAGTACTTC CASSLRQSQETQYF
- many TRBJ2-3 TRBV29-1 TGCAGCGTTGAAGATCCCGACAGCCGGTCTAGCACAGATACGCAGTATTTT CSVEDPDSRSSTDTQYF
- many TRBJ2-3 TRBV20-1 TGCAGTGCTAGAGGGGCTCCGGGGGGCACAGATACGCAGTATTTT CSARGAPGGTDTQYF
- many TRBJ2-7 TRBV20-1 TGCAGTGCTAGGGGGATTGTCGAGACAGTGAACTACGAGCAGTACTTC CSARGIVETVNYEQYF
- many TRBJ2-2 TRBV7-7 TGTGCTAGCAGCTTAAGGGTGGCCGGGGAGCTGTTTTTT CASSLRVAGELFF
TRBD2 - TRBJ2-1 TRBV11-3 TGTGCCAGCAGCGGGGGGGGACTAGGCCCTGATGAGCAGTTCTTC CASSGGGLGPDEQFF
- - TRBJ2-7 TRBV29-1 TGCAGCGTTGGCAGTTACTACGAGCAGTACTTC CSVGSYYEQYF
TRBD1 few TRBJ2-7 TRBV10-3 TGTGCCAAGAACCGGGACAGGGAGATCTACGAGCAGTACTTC CAKNRDREIYEQYF
TRBD1 - TRBJ1-2 TRBV28 TGTGCCAGCAGTTTCTACAGGGGGCATAAGGGCTACACCTTC CASSFYRGHKGYTF
TRBD1 many TRBJ1-2 TRBV20-1 TGCAGTGCTAGAGGGGGGACAGGGGCCGTGGGAGGCTACACCTTC CSARGGTGAVGGYTF
- many TRBJ2-3 TRBV30 TGTGCCTGGACTCGGCTGCGGTCGGGGGCAGATACGCAGTATTTT CAWTRLRSGADTQYF
TRBD1 many TRBJ1-1 TRBV18 TGTGCCAGCTCACAAGGGACAGGCCAGGACACTGAAGCTTTCTTT CASSQGTGQDTEAFF
- - TRBJ2-5 TRBV9 TGTGCCAGCGCAGATTTCGGGCAGGGTATCAAGGAAGGCGAGACCCAGTACTTC CASADFGQGIKEGETQYF
TRBD1 few TRBJ2-1 TRBV10-3 TGTGCCAAGCCATTGGACAGGGAGTACTACAATGAGCAGTTCTTC CAKPLDREYYNEQFF
- many TRBJ2-3 TRBV12-3/TRBV12-4 TGTGCCAGCAACCCTGACACGGGAAGCACAGATACGCAGTATTTT CASNPDTGSTDTQYF
TRBD1 few TRBJ2-7 TRBV30 TGTGCCTGGATAGGACAGGGGGGATACGAGCAGTACTTC CAWIGQGGYEQYF
TRBD1 - TRBJ1-5 TRBV27 TGTGCCAGCAGTTTACGGCCCCAGGGGGCTAATCAGCCCCAGCATTTT CASSLRPQGANQPQHF
TRBD2 many TRBJ2-3 TRBV20-1 TGCAGTGCTTACCAGGGACTAGCGGGAGCAGATACGCAGTATTTT CSAYQGLAGADTQYF
- many TRBJ1-1 TRBV24-1 TGTGCCACCAGTGCCGGGACTGTCACGGGCACTGAAGCTTTCTTT CATSAGTVTGTEAFF
TRBD2 - TRBJ2-1 TRBV9 TGTGCCAGCAGCGTAGGCGGTAGCGGGAGTACAAATGAGCAGCTCTTC CASSVGGSGSTNEQLF
TRBD1 many TRBJ2-7 TRBV27 TGTGCCAGCAGTATGGGGACAGGGATCGGCGAGCAGTACTTC CASSMGTGIGEQYF
TRBD1 many TRBJ2-7 TRBV28 TGTGCCAGCAGCCCAATCCGAATCACCGGGACAGGGTATTCCCACGAGCAGTACTTC CASSPIRITGTGYSHEQYF
- many TRBJ1-3 TRBV18 TGTGCCAGCTCAAGATCGAGTGGGGCTGGAAACACCATATATTTT CASSRSSGAGNTIYF
- - TRBJ2-2 TRBV18 TGTGCCAGCTCACTGGGCTTCTACACCGGGGAGCTGTTTTTT CASSLGFYTGELFF
TRBD1 many TRBJ2-5 TRBV7-3 TGTGCCAGCAGCTTAACGACAGGGGGGGAAGAGACCCAGTACTTC CASSLTTGGEETQYF
TRBD2 many TRBJ2-7 TRBV28 TGTGCCAGCAGCCCAGCACTAGCGGGAGGTTCCTACGAGCAGTACTTC CASSPALAGGSYEQYF
- many TRBJ2-1 TRBV5-1 TGCGCCAGCAGCTTGTCCAGCGGGCCCCCCAATGAGCAGTTCTTC CASSLSSGPPNEQFF
- many TRBJ2-3 TRBV20-1 TGCAGTGCTAGAGAGCCGCGGCAGGGGGATACGCAGTATTTT CSAREPRQGDTQYF